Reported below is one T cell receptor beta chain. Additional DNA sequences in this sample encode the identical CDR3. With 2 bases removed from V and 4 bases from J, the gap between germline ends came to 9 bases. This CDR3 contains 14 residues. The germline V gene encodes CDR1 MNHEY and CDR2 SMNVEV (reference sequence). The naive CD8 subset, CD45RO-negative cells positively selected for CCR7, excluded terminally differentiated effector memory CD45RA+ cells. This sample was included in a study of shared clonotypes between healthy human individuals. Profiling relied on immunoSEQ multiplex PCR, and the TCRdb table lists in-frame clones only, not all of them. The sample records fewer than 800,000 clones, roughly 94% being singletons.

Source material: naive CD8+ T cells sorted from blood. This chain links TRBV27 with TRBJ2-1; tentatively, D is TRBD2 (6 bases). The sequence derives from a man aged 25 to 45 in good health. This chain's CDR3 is CASSLAGLYNEQFF. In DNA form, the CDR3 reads TGTGCCAGCAGTTTAGCGGGGTTATACAATGAGCAGTTCTTC.